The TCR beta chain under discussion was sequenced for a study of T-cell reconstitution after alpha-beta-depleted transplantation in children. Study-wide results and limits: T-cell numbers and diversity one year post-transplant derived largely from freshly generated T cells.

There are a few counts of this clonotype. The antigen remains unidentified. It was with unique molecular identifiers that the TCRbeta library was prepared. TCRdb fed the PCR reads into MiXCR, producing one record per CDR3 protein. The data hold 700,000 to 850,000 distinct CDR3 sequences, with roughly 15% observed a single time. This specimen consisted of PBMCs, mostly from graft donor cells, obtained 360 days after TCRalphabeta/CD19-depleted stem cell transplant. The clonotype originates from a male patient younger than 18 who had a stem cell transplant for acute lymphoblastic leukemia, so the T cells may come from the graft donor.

CDR3 region: CASSFSGWEQYF. Here the CDR3 DNA reads TGTGCCAGCAGTTTTTCCGGCTGGGAGCAGTACTTC. The chain links TRBV27 to TRBJ2-7; D gene uncertain. Trimming shortened V by 3 bases and J by 7 bases, and 10 bases separated the two germline ends. The CDR3 has 12 residues. The V gene's germline CDR1 is MNHEY and CDR2 SMNVEV (reference sequence).